This record looks at one T cell receptor beta chain sequence and its context. Antigen unknown. The entry originates in a study of T cell responses to AZD1222 COVID-19 vaccine. Study-wide points: At study baseline, merely about 6 AZD1222 recipients were seropositive. In a largely white British group with more females than males, clonal diversity was possibly underestimated.

The CDR3 length is 16 residues. From germline, CDR1 is MNHEY and CDR2 SMNVEV (reference sequence). Trimming cost V 5 bases and J 2 bases, with 18 bases left between them. The assay was immunoSEQ multiplex PCR, and TCRdb's table has in-frame clones only and misses some. The data show 90,000 to 110,000 clones, over 75% seen once. This clonotype was sampled from an adult in good health. The input for sequencing was peripheral blood, taken on day 0 of AZD1222 vaccination. The V and J genes are TRBV27 and TRBJ1-2; D not resolved. This CDR3 is CASSPSFGRENYGYTF. As DNA, the CDR3 is TGTGCCAGCAGTCCATCCTTCGGACGGGAGAACTATGGCTACACCTTC.